The 31 T cell receptor beta chains listed next were all sequenced from one sample in a study of neoadjuvant nivolumab and ipilimumab in lung cancer. Here immunoSEQ multiplex PCR was the method, and the copy in TCRdb shows in-frame clones only, minus some. The top ten hold about 21% of the sample, which has tens of thousands of clones, 82% seen once. Sequenced material: peripheral blood, taken before neoadjuvant nivolumab, alone or with ipilimumab. Receptors originate from an adult with non-small cell lung cancer.

In its sample, this clone was seen a few times. V usage is TRBV6-5 and J usage is TRBJ1-1; tentatively, D is TRBD1 (5 bases). CDR1 and CDR2 from the germline V gene are MNHEY and SVGAGI. This CDR3 has 15 amino acids. With 0 bases removed from V and 4 bases from J, the gap between germline ends came to 12 bases. The CDR3 loop is CASSYSPGVSTEAFF. In DNA form, the CDR3 reads TGTGCCAGCAGTTACTCACCGGGGGTAAGCACTGAAGCTTTCTTT.

This chain joins TRBV7-9 and TRBJ2-3, with no clear D. Germline-derived CDR1 and CDR2 are SEHNR and FQNEAQ (reference sequence). With 10 bases removed from V and 0 bases from J, the gap between germline ends came to 14 bases. The CDR3 extends over 14 amino acids. The CDR3 is CATSRARSTDTQYF. For the CDR3, the DNA is TGTGCCACTTCCCGGGCGAGGAGCACAGATACGCAGTATTTT. Based on the CDR3 plus reference TRBV7-9 and TRBJ2-3, the full variable domain is DTGVSQNPRHKITKRGQNVTFRCDPISEHNRLYWYRQTLGQGPEFLTYFQNEAQLEKSRLLSDRFSAERPKGSFSTLEIQRTEQGDSAMYLCATSRARSTDTQYFGPGTRLTVL.

J is TRBJ2-7 and V is TRBV4-3, with a possible D match to TRBD2 (6 bases). Germline CDR1 reads LGHNA; CDR2 reads YSLEER. V was pared by 3 bases and J by 2 bases, with 8 bases between. The length of the CDR3 is 13 residues. The CDR3 nucleotides are TGCGCCAGCAGCCAGCGGGGAACCTACGAGCAGTACTTC. This gives the protein CASSQRGTYEQYF.

The chain couples TRBV6-5 to TRBJ2-1, with 11 bases lining up with TRBD2. Germline CDR1 MNHEY, CDR2 SVGAGI. The CDR3 has 15 residues. The trim removed 5 bases at V and 7 bases at J, leaving 7 bases unmatched. CDR3 sequence (DNA): TGTGCCAGCAGTCTTAGCGGGAGGGCCATAAATGAGCAGTTCTTC. This codes for CASSLSGRAINEQFF.

The chain has TRBV6-5 and TRBJ1-2; TRBD1 matches 8 bases. Germline CDR1 MNHEY, CDR2 SVGAGI. The length of the CDR3 is 14 residues. V gave up 5 bases and J gave up 2 bases; unmatched junction bases: 4. CDR3 nucleotides: TGTGCCAGCAGTCGACAGGGGAGGAACTATGGCTACACCTTC. This encodes CASSRQGRNYGYTF.

The V call is TRBV19, the J call TRBJ1-2, with 7 bases identical to TRBD1. This CDR3 is 14 amino acids long. The J segment lost 4 bases and the V segment lost 5 bases, leaving 7 bases of the junction unmatched. Germline V lookup: CDR1 LNHDA, CDR2 SQIVND (reference sequence). This chain's CDR3 is CASSQTNRGYGYTF. The CDR3 bases are TGTGCCAGTAGTCAGACTAACAGGGGCTATGGCTACACCTTC. The whole variable domain, remainder taken from reference TRBV19 and TRBJ1-2, is DGGITQSPKYLFRKEGQNVTLSCEQNLNHDAMYWYRQDPGQGLRLIYYSQIVNDFQKGDIAEGYSVSREKKESFPLTVTSAQKNPTAFYLCASSQTNRGYGYTFGSGTRLTVV.

The chain joins TRBV9 to TRBJ2-1; D unclear. V was clipped by 0 bases and J by 2 bases, with 9 bases between them. This CDR3 is built from 15 residues. In germline, CDR1 is SGDLS, CDR2 YYNGEE. The chain's CDR3 is CASSVAWQTYNEQFF. The CDR3 DNA sequence: TGTGCCAGCAGCGTAGCGTGGCAGACCTACAATGAGCAGTTCTTC.

CDR3 bases: TGTGCCAGCAGCGCACGGGACAGGGGGCTTGGCAATGAGCAGTTCTTC. This gives the protein CASSARDRGLGNEQFF. The chain recombines TRBV7-9 with TRBJ2-1; 12 bases align to TRBD1. Germline lookup yields CDR1 SEHNR and CDR2 FQNEAQ (reference sequence). This CDR3 has 16 residues. J gave up 6 bases and V 5 bases, and 8 bases lay outside the gene matches.

The V gene is TRBV5-1, the J gene TRBJ2-2; weak D call: TRBD2 (5 bases). From germline, CDR1 is SGHRS and CDR2 YFSETQ. The CDR3 totals 18 residues. V was shortened by 0 bases and J by 6 bases, with 21 bases between the two germline ends. In nucleotides, the CDR3 is TGCGCCAGCAGCTTGGGTGCCTATCCGGGAAATGGGGCCGGGGAGCTGTTTTTT. Amino acids: CASSLGAYPGNGAGELFF. The entire variable domain, with the rest obtained from reference TRBV5-1 and TRBJ2-2, is as follows: KAGVTQTPRYLIKTRGQQVTLSCSPISGHRSVSWYQQTPGQGLQFLFEYFSETQRNKGNFPGRFSGRQFSNSRSEMNVSTLELGDSALYLCASSLGAYPGNGAGELFFGEGSRLTVL.

The V gene is TRBV18, the J gene TRBJ1-1; D may be TRBD1 (6 bases). Germline V gene lookup returns CDR1 KGHSH and CDR2 LQKENI. There are 14 residues in the CDR3. The V end was cut by 7 bases, the J end by 1 base, with 13 bases between. CDR3 amino acids: CASYRDTQNTEAFF. Written as DNA, the CDR3 is TGTGCCAGCTACCGGGACACCCAGAACACTGAAGCTTTCTTT.

The chain uses TRBV14 and TRBJ1-4, with 9 nucleotides matching TRBD1. Germline values: CDR1 SGHDN, CDR2 FVKESK. The V and J ends lost 1 base and 8 bases, in that order; junction bases with no gene match: 5. The CDR3 is 15 residues long. The CDR3: CASSQAGTGLEKLFF. CDR3 sequence (DNA): TGTGCCAGCAGCCAAGCGGGGACAGGGTTGGAAAAACTGTTTTTT.

This chain joins TRBV7-9 and TRBJ2-7; D gene uncertain. V was clipped by 5 bases and J by 6 bases, with 14 bases between them. The CDR3 spans 13 residues. Germline V lookup: CDR1 SEHNR, CDR2 FQNEAQ (reference sequence). The CDR3 region is CASSGVSLFEQYF. The DNA of the CDR3 is TGTGCCAGCAGCGGAGTTTCCCTATTCGAGCAGTACTTC.

This sequence joins TRBV5-1 and TRBJ2-3, with D hard to call. The CDR3 length is 14 residues. Germline V gene lookup returns CDR1 SGHRS and CDR2 YFSETQ. The V and J ends lost 2 bases and 2 bases respectively, with 9 bases between them. This chain's CDR3 is CASSLRHITDTQYF. CDR3 sequence (DNA): TGCGCCAGCAGCTTACGGCACATCACAGATACGCAGTATTTT.

This rearrangement joins TRBV19 to TRBJ2-3; tentatively, D is TRBD1 (5 bases). The CDR3 extends over 15 amino acids. From germline, CDR1 is LNHDA and CDR2 SQIVND (reference sequence). Trimming removed 5 bases from V and 2 bases from J, with 14 bases in between. The CDR3 DNA reads TGTGCCAGTAGTGAGTCAGGGCTCCCCACAGATACGCAGTATTTT. It specifies CASSESGLPTDTQYF.

The rearrangement joins TRBV5-5 to TRBJ2-7; 7 nucleotides line up with TRBD2. V gave up 1 base and J gave up 3 bases; unmatched junction bases: 7. This CDR3 spans 15 amino acids. Germline CDR1 and CDR2: SGHKS and YYEKEE (reference sequence). The CDR3 loop is CASSLFGGINYEQYF. The CDR3 nucleotides are TGTGCCAGCAGCTTGTTCGGGGGGATCAACTACGAGCAGTACTTC.

This clone was seen just once. The rearrangement joins TRBV29-1 to TRBJ2-3; D not certain. Germline lookup yields CDR1 SQVTM and CDR2 ANQGSEA. The CDR3 contains 13 residues. Trimming took off 1 base at V and 2 bases at J, with 7 bases between the two ends. CDR3: CSVEVQTTDTQYF. As DNA, the CDR3 is TGCAGCGTTGAAGTCCAGACCACAGATACGCAGTATTTT.

This chain joins TRBV19 and TRBJ2-2, with D unclear. Germline V CDR1 and CDR2: LNHDA, SQIVND (reference sequence). The CDR3 sequence is 13 residues long. V was shortened by 7 bases and J by 6 bases, with 12 bases between the two germline ends. CDR3 protein: CASNYRMAGELFF. In DNA, the CDR3 is TGTGCCAGTAACTACCGGATGGCCGGGGAGCTGTTTTTT.

This clone was found a few times. V and J are TRBV19 and TRBJ1-5; perhaps TRBD1 as D (6 bases). This CDR3 spans 15 amino acids. Trimming pared 7 bases from V and 7 bases from J, leaving 20 bases between. CDR1 is LNHDA and CDR2 is SQIVND in the germline V gene (reference sequence). CDR3 DNA: TGTGCCAGTACCATACTACAGGGTTCGGAACAGCCCCAGCATTTT. This encodes CASTILQGSEQPQHF.

The J gene is TRBJ2-5, the V gene TRBV18, with D perhaps TRBD1 (5 bases). The V gene lost 0 bases and the J gene lost 3 bases, with 5 bases spanning the gap. The CDR3 runs 13 residues. Germline lookup yields CDR1 KGHSH and CDR2 LQKENI. CDR3: CASSPPGEETQYF. In DNA form, the CDR3 reads TGTGCCAGCTCACCACCAGGGGAAGAGACCCAGTACTTC. Complete variable domain (other parts from reference TRBV18 and TRBJ2-5): NAGVMQNPRHLVRRRGQEARLRCSPMKGHSHVYWYRQLPEEGLKFMVYLQKENIIDESGMPKERFSAEFPKEGPSILRIQQVVRGDSAAYFCASSPPGEETQYFGPGTRLLVL.

The chain employs TRBV29-1 and TRBJ2-3, with a tentative D call TRBD1 (6 bases). With 7 bases removed from V and 5 bases from J, the gap between germline ends came to 13 bases. Germline CDR1 reads SQVTM; CDR2 reads ANQGSEA. The CDR3 spans 12 residues. CDR3 region: CSAILGGDTQYF. Written as DNA, the CDR3 is TGCAGCGCCATCCTAGGGGGAGATACGCAGTATTTT.

The V call is TRBV6-6, the J call TRBJ1-1, with D hard to call. This CDR3 contains 15 residues. The germline V gene has CDR1 MNHNY and CDR2 SVGAGI (reference sequence). V lost 9 bases to trimming and J lost 1 base, with 18 bases between them. CDR3 amino acids: CASHYPGGGNTEAFF. CDR3 sequence (DNA): TGTGCCAGTCATTACCCGGGTGGAGGGAACACTGAAGCTTTCTTT.

The chain joins TRBV29-1 to TRBJ1-1; 8 nucleotides align to TRBD1. Germline V gene data show CDR1 as SQVTM and CDR2 as ANQGSEA. After removal of 4 bases from V and 0 bases from J, the junction contained 13 bases not matched to a gene. This CDR3 has 17 amino acids. The CDR3 DNA reads as TGCAGCGTTGCCCTTCGGGCAGGGGGCGACATGAACACTGAAGCTTTCTTT. It yields the protein CSVALRAGGDMNTEAFF.

The rearrangement uses TRBV29-1 and TRBJ1-1; D gene ambiguous. V dropped 4 bases and J dropped 6 bases, with 3 bases sitting between them. The length of the CDR3 is 9 residues. Germline values: CDR1 SQVTM, CDR2 ANQGSEA. As DNA, the CDR3 is TGCAGCGTTGGACCTGAAGCTTTCTTT. Translation gives CSVGPEAFF.

The chain couples TRBV30 to TRBJ1-5; TRBD1 matches at 9 bases. The CDR3 is 14 residues long. Germline CDR1 and CDR2: GTSNPN and SVGIG (reference sequence). V was clipped by 3 bases and J by 1 base; unmatched bases: 1. The CDR3 here is CAWRGQGSNQPQHF. CDR3 nucleotides: TGTGCCTGGAGGGGACAGGGAAGCAATCAGCCCCAGCATTTT.

The rearrangement joins TRBV4-1 to TRBJ2-5; D not resolved. The V gene lost 0 bases and the J gene lost 5 bases, with 10 bases spanning the gap. Germline assignment: CDR1 MGHRA and CDR2 YSYEKL. This CDR3 has 14 residues. Written as DNA, the CDR3 is TGCGCCAGCAGCCAAGATCCGGGCGGTGAGACCCAGTACTTC. Protein sequence: CASSQDPGGETQYF.

The rearrangement uses TRBV30 and TRBJ2-1; D is perhaps TRBD2 (5 bases). The germline V gene has CDR1 GTSNPN and CDR2 SVGIG (reference sequence). This CDR3 contains 15 residues. Trimming took 4 bases from V and 2 from J, leaving 15 bases between them. The DNA for the CDR3 is TGTGCCTGGACCTCTTGGTGGGAGACCTACAATGAGCAGTTCTTC. As protein: CAWTSWWETYNEQFF.

This clone showed up just once. V usage is TRBV6-1 and J usage is TRBJ2-5, with a possible D match to TRBD2 (5 bases). With 7 bases removed from V and 1 base from J, the gap between germline ends came to 7 bases. This CDR3 comprises 12 residues. CDR1 is MNHNS and CDR2 is SASEGT in the germline V gene. The CDR3 nucleotides are TGTGCCAGCACGGGATCCCAAGAGACCCAGTACTTC. Translating gives CASTGSQETQYF.

The CDR3 here is CATKDRNTNTGELFF. CDR3 sequence (DNA): TGTGCCACCAAGGACAGGAACACGAACACCGGGGAGCTGTTTTTT. V is TRBV7-2 and J is TRBJ2-2; 7 bases align to TRBD1. The J segment lost 0 bases and the V segment lost 10 bases, leaving 8 bases of the junction unmatched. Germline loops: CDR1 SGHTA, CDR2 FQGNSA. The CDR3 is 15 residues long.

The chain carries TRBV4-1 and TRBJ1-5, with TRBD1 as a possible D gene (6 bases). Germline V gene lookup returns CDR1 MGHRA and CDR2 YSYEKL. Trimming took off 5 bases at V and 2 bases at J, with 10 bases between the two ends. The CDR3 is made up of 14 amino acids. The CDR3 is CASSDTGRNQPQHF. The CDR3 region has the DNA TGCGCCAGCAGCGATACAGGGCGCAATCAGCCCCAGCATTTT.

The gene calls are TRBV7-8 and TRBJ1-1; D is perhaps TRBD1 (5 bases). This CDR3 is 13 amino acids long. V lost 4 bases and J 10 bases, leaving 16 bases between the germline ends. Germline CDR1 reads SGHVS; CDR2 reads FQNEAQ. DNA of the CDR3: TGTGCCAGCAGCTCCACTGGGGCCCCACGAGCTTTCTTT. The encoded protein is CASSSTGAPRAFF. The full variable domain, its missing parts supplied by reference TRBV7-8 and TRBJ1-1, is GAGVSQSPRYKVAKRGQDVALRCDPISGHVSLFWYQQALGQGPEFLTYFQNEAQLDKSGLPSDRFFAERPEGSVSTLKIQRTQQEDSAVYLCASSSTGAPRAFFGQGTRLTVV.

The chain's CDR3 is CASSPGLAGVGEQYF. CDR3 nucleotide sequence: TGTGCCAGCAGCCCCGGACTAGCGGGAGTCGGCGAGCAGTACTTC. The chain recombines TRBV7-2 with TRBJ2-7; 13 nucleotides line up with TRBD2. The V gene's germline CDR1 is SGHTA and CDR2 FQGNSA. Trimming at V came to 5 bases and at J to 6 bases, leaving 7 bases not matched to a gene. There are 15 residues in the CDR3.